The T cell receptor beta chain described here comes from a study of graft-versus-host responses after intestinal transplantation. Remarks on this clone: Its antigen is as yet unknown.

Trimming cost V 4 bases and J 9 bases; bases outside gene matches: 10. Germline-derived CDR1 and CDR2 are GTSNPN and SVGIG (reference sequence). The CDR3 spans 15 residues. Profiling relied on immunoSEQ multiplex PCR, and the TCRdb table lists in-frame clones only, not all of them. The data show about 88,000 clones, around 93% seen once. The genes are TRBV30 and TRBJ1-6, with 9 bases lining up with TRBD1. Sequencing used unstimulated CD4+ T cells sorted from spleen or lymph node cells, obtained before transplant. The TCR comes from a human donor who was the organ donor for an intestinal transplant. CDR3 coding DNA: TGTGCCTGGATACTACCGGGACAGGGTTTTTCACCCCTCCACTTT. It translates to CAWILPGQGFSPLHF.